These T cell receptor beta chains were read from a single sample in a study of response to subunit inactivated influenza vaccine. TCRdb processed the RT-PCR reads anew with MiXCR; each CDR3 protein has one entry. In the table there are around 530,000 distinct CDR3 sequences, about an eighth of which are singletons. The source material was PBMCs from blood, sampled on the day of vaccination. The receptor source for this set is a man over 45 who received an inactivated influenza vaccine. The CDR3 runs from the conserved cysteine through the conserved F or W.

CDR3 protein: CASSVRQGADTEAFF
V gene: TRBV7-2

CDR3 protein: CASSEILSNQPQHF
V gene: TRBV6-1

CDR3 protein: CASSFGQGVGNEQFF
V gene: TRBV5-1

CDR3 protein: CASSDPGLAMVYEQFF
V gene: TRBV7-9

CDR3 protein: CSARGGGSGRGNTIYF
V gene: TRBV20-1

CDR3 protein: CASKGRGPYEQYF
V gene: TRBV6-1

CDR3 protein: CANPGQGWRNQPQHF
V gene: TRBV10-1

CDR3 protein: CASRGGQGSNTGELFF
V gene: TRBV5-1

CDR3 protein: CASSPGTSGRIQYF
V gene: TRBV5-6

CDR3 protein: CASSKLASNTGELFF
V gene: TRBV19

CDR3 protein: CASSISGGRSGANVLTF
V gene: TRBV19

CDR3 protein: CASSVATRNEQFF
V gene: TRBV9

CDR3 protein: CASSLESLTGELFF
V gene: TRBV12-3/TRBV12-4

CDR3 protein: CAWRRDGNTEAFF
V gene: TRBV30

CDR3 protein: CASTPGPNNEQFF
V gene: TRBV6-1

CDR3 protein: CASRKNGGVDIQYF
V gene: TRBV6-2/TRBV6-3

CDR3 protein: CASRGAGLGEQFF
V gene: TRBV12-3/TRBV12-4

CDR3 protein: CASSPWDNTEAFF
V gene: TRBV7-9

CDR3 protein: CASSQSPGGLGSYNEQFF
V gene: TRBV3-1

CDR3 protein: CASSPHRGLTEAFF
V gene: TRBV7-2

CDR3 protein: CASSHGTSGPEQYF
V gene: TRBV27

CDR3 protein: CATTKGDHEQYF
V gene: TRBV28

CDR3 protein: CASSQRFTRGRGTEAFF
V gene: TRBV3-1

CDR3 protein: CASSYSIGYTGELFF
V gene: TRBV6-5

CDR3 protein: CSAEPPVGPQHF
V gene: TRBV20-1

CDR3 protein: CSAGESNQPQHF
V gene: TRBV20-1

CDR3 protein: CASSTRIGGNQPQHF
V gene: TRBV5-6

CDR3 protein: CASRLRLANTGELFF
V gene: TRBV13

CDR3 protein: CASSLSGNPFRQYF
V gene: TRBV12-3/TRBV12-4

CDR3 protein: CASSPGEAEAFF
V gene: TRBV5-1

CDR3 protein: CSARDPGHAETQYF
V gene: TRBV20-1

CDR3 protein: CASSLAGDGNEQFF
V gene: TRBV5-1

CDR3 protein: CASSYSIGSGSYEQYF
V gene: TRBV6-5

CDR3 protein: CASSQWRRQETQYF
V gene: TRBV5-1

CDR3 protein: CSASLAGSRNEQYF
V gene: TRBV20-1

CDR3 protein: CATSDGEFSGGQETQYF
V gene: TRBV24-1

CDR3 protein: CASSQEAEHFYEQYF
V gene: TRBV4-3

CDR3 protein: CASSTTGGFDSGRAGGEQFF
V gene: TRBV12-3/TRBV12-4

CDR3 protein: CASSSSGIYNEQFF
V gene: TRBV7-9

CDR3 protein: CSASLSGGGYEQYF
V gene: TRBV20-1